The TCR beta chain under discussion was sequenced for a study of CD8 T cells in Susac syndrome. RNA, at roughly 0.5 to 1 ug, was reverse transcribed with random hexamers. By means of immunoSEQ multiplex PCR, TCR beta CDR3 spanning 54 Vbeta and 13 Jbeta underwent amplification. TCRdb re-derived calls from the immunoSEQ multiplex PCR reads in MiXCR, one entry per CDR3 protein. This repertoire shows 150,000 to 200,000 distinct CDR3 sequences, just under 95% found once; its top ten account for over 0.08%. V lost 1 base to trimming and J lost 4 bases, with 11 bases between them. The CDR3 runs to 14 residues. The germline V gene encodes CDR1 SGDLS and CDR2 YYNGEE. The control participants were healthy donors, and these controls were matched with respect to both age and sex.

The receptor's source is a human donor in good health. What was sequenced was CD4+ T cells from PBMCs. The chain links TRBV9 to TRBJ1-2, with TRBD1 as a possible D gene (5 bases). In DNA form, the CDR3 reads TGTGCCAGCAGCGTAAAGTCAGGGTCCTATGGCTACACCTTC. This sequence encodes CASSVKSGSYGYTF.